This T cell receptor (beta chain) was profiled in a study of CD8 T cells in Susac syndrome. Sequencing of TCR beta was performed on blood CD8+ and CD4+ T cells. Trimming took off 5 bases at V and 8 bases at J, with 9 bases between the two ends. Germline CDR1 is SNHLY and CDR2 is FYNNEI. This CDR3 has 11 amino acids. When the RNA was reverse transcribed, random hexamers were used with an input of about 0.45 to 1 ug. TCRdb re-called the immunoSEQ multiplex PCR reads through MiXCR, storing one row per CDR3 protein. In the table there are about 200,000 distinct CDR3 sequences, around 90% of which are singletons.

This TCR was recovered from a human donor with multiple sclerosis. Sequencing used CD8+ T cells from PBMCs. The chain uses TRBV2 and TRBJ1-1; D remains unclear. Here the CDR3 DNA reads TGTGCCAGCAGTCCAATACCAGAAGCTTTCTTT. Translation gives CASSPIPEAFF. Variable domain in full (rest from reference TRBV2 and TRBJ1-1): EPEVTQTPSHQVTQMGQEVILRCVPISNHLYFYWYRQILGQKVEFLVSFYNNEISEKSEIFDDQFSVERPDGSNFTLKIRSTKLEDSAMYFCASSPIPEAFFGQGTRLTVV.